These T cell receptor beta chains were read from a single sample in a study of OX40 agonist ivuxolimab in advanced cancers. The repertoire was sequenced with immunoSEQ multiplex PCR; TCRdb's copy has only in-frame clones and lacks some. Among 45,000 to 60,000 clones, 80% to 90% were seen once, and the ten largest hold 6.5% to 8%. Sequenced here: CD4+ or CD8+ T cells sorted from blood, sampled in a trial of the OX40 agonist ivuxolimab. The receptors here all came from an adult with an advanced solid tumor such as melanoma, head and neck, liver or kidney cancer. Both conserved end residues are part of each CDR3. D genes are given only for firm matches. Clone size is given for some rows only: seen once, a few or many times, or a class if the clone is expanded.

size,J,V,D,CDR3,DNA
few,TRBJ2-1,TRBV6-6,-,CASRHPGTNNEQFF,TGTGCCAGCAGACACCCCGGGACGAACAATGAGCAGTTCTTC
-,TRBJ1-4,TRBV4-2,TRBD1,CASSLVIGTVGEKLFF,TGTGCCAGCAGCCTCGTAATCGGGACAGTCGGTGAAAAACTGTTTTTT
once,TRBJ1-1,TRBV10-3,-,CAISEGQMNTEAFF,TGTGCCATCAGTGAGGGGCAAATGAACACTGAAGCTTTCTTT
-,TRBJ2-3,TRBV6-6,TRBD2,CATSRGGDTQYF,TGTGCCACCTCGCGGGGGGGCGATACGCAGTATTTT
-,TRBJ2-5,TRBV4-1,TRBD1,CASSQVGQASVETQYF,TGCGCCAGCAGCCAAGTTGGACAGGCCTCCGTGGAGACCCAGTACTTC
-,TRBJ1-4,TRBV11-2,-,CASSSQGMANEKLFF,TGTGCCAGCAGCTCACAGGGAATGGCTAATGAAAAACTGTTTTTT
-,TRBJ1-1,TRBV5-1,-,CASSATGSNTEAFF,TGCGCCAGCAGCGCGACGGGATCGAACACTGAAGCTTTCTTT
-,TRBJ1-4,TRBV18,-,CASSPWTSNEKLFF,TGTGCCAGCTCACCGTGGACGTCGAACGAAAAACTGTTTTTT
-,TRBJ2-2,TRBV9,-,CASSVAAGRNTGELFF,TGTGCCAGCAGCGTCGCTGCCGGACGGAACACCGGGGAGCTGTTTTTT
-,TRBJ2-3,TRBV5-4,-,CASSFGILSSDTQYF,TGTGCCAGCAGCTTCGGGATCTTGAGTTCAGATACGCAGTATTTT
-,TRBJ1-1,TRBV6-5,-,CASSYDQTRMNTEAFF,TGTGCCAGCAGTTATGACCAGACACGGATGAACACTGAAGCTTTCTTT
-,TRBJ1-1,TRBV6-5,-,CASRDGINTEAFF,TGTGCCAGCAGAGACGGGATAAACACTGAAGCTTTCTTT
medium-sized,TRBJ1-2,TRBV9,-,CASSPRPGFEGYTF,TGTGCCAGCAGCCCCCGACCAGGGTTCGAAGGCTACACCTTC
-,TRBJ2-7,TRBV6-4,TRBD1,CASSVGTAGTYEQYF,TGTGCCAGCAGTGTTGGGACAGCCGGAACCTACGAGCAGTACTTC
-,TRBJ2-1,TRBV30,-,CAWAPAVYEQFF,TGTGCCTGGGCCCCTGCGGTATATGAGCAGTTCTTC
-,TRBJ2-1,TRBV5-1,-,CASSLKQGLFSGRIYNEQFF,TGCGCCAGCAGCTTGAAACAGGGTCTGTTTTCAGGCCGGATCTACAATGAGCAGTTCTTC
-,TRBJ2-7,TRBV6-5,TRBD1,CASSLRTTGVSYEQYF,TGTGCCAGCAGTTTACGAACTACAGGGGTGTCCTACGAGCAGTACTTC
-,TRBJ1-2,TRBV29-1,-,CSVTTISNYGYTF,TGCAGCGTTACAACAATCTCTAACTATGGCTACACCTTC
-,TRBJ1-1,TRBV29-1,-,CSTAGRVNTEAFF,TGCAGCACCGCGGGACGGGTGAACACTGAAGCTTTCTTT
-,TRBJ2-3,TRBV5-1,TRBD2,CASSLGGVAGSTDTQYF,TGCGCCAGCAGCTTGGGAGGAGTAGCGGGGAGCACAGATACGCAGTATTTT
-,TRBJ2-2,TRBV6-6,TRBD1,CASRTDRARGGELFF,TGTGCCAGCAGGACTGACAGGGCACGGGGCGGGGAGCTGTTTTTT
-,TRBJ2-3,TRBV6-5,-,CASSLTIAADTQYF,TGTGCCAGCAGCCTCACTATAGCTGCAGATACGCAGTATTTT
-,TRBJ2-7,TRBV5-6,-,CASSLSGPGAYEQYF,TGTGCCAGCAGCTTATCGGGACCGGGCGCCTACGAGCAGTACTTC
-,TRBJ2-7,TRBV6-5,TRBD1,CASRRQTGLSYEQYF,TGTGCCAGCAGGCGCCAGACAGGGCTCTCCTACGAGCAGTACTTC
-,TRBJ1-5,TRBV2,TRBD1,CASTTGVSNQPQHF,TGTGCCAGTACGACAGGGGTAAGCAATCAGCCCCAGCATTTT
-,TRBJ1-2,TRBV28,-,CASRRGTPFYGYTF,TGTGCCAGCAGGCGGGGGACACCATTTTATGGCTACACCTTC
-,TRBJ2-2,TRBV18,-,CASSYEGLGTGELFF,TGTGCCAGCTCGTATGAGGGTCTTGGCACCGGGGAGCTGTTTTTT
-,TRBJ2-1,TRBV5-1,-,CASSYQRNEQFF,TGCGCCAGCAGCTATCAGAGGAATGAGCAGTTCTTC
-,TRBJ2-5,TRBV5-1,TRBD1,CASSDTLTGGGETQYF,TGCGCCAGCAGCGATACACTGACAGGGGGCGGAGAGACCCAGTACTTC
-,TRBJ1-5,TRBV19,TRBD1,CASSRFDRATLQPQHF,TGTGCCAGTAGTAGATTTGACAGGGCTACTTTGCAGCCCCAGCATTTT
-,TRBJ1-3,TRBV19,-,CASRRQDAGNTIYF,TGTGCCAGTAGAAGACAGGACGCTGGAAACACCATATATTTT
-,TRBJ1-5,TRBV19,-,CASSMSAGQPQHF,TGTGCCAGTAGTATGAGCGCGGGTCAGCCCCAGCATTTT